The T cell receptor (beta chain) described here comes from a study of early T cells in non-severe SARS-CoV-2 infection. V was trimmed by 6 bases and J by 0 bases, leaving 15 bases between them. The germline V gene encodes CDR1 MNHEY and CDR2 SVGAGI. This CDR3 comprises 16 residues. The sample holds a few counts of this clonotype. TCRdb re-analysed the 5' RACE reads in MiXCR, keeping a single row per CDR3 protein. The repertoire consists of about 110,000 distinct CDR3 sequences, with about 12% occurring once and the leading ten covering less than 3.5%. This clonotype was sampled from an adult who was a healthcare worker with PCR-confirmed SARS-CoV-2 infection or an uninfected control (not recorded which). The gene calls are TRBV6-5 and TRBJ1-5, with D possibly being TRBD1 (6 bases). The sequenced sample was whole blood. The CDR3 region is CASSRGGSTSNQPQHF. The CDR3 DNA sequence: TGTGCCAGCAGCCGAGGGGGGTCTACTAGCAATCAGCCCCAGCATTTT.